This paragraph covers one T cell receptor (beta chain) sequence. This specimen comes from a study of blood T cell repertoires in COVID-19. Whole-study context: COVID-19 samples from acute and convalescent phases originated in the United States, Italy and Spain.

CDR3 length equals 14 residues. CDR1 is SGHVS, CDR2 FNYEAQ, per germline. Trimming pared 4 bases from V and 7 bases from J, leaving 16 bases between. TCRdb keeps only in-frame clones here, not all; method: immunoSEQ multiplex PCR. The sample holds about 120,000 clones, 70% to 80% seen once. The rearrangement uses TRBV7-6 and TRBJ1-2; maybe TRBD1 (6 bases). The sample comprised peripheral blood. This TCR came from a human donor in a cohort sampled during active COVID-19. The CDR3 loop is CASSSGRGGPGYTF. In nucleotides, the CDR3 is TGTGCCAGCAGCTCCGGCCGTGGGGGCCCTGGCTACACCTTC.